Presented here are 18 T cell receptor beta chains from one specimen sequenced in a study of control samples from healthy donors and cancer patients. The assay was immunoSEQ multiplex PCR, and TCRdb's table has in-frame clones only and misses some. The sample shows roughly 200,000 clones, just under 95% of them seen only once. Material: blood. These receptors were taken from a man aged 45-65 years in good health.

V usage is TRBV28 and J usage is TRBJ1-2, with TRBD1 matching 10 bases. In germline, CDR1 is MDHEN, CDR2 SYDVKM. V shed 6 bases, J shed 3 bases, and the junction held 7 bases outside the gene matches. The CDR3 runs 15 residues. The CDR3 nucleotides read TGTGCCAGCAGGCACGACAGGGGGCAGCACTATGGCTACACCTTC. Amino acids: CASRHDRGQHYGYTF.

With respect to this clone: Other DNA sequences in the same sample also yield this CDR3. The gene calls are TRBV30 and TRBJ1-2; the D is unclear. V was pared by 0 bases and J by 5 bases, with 4 bases between. Germline-derived CDR1 and CDR2 are GTSNPN and SVGIG (reference sequence). The CDR3 length is 11 residues. CDR3: CAWSVGYGYTF. Here the CDR3 DNA reads TGTGCCTGGAGTGTGGGGTATGGCTACACCTTC.

This clone is a singleton in its sample. The junction differs from germline at one of its ends, possibly a read error. The rearrangement links TRBV11-2 to TRBJ1-4, with 9 nucleotides matching TRBD1. The CDR3 consists of 15 residues. Germline loops: CDR1 SGHAT, CDR2 FQNNGV. In DNA form, the CDR3 reads TGTGCCAGCAGCGTAGACAGGGGGACTTTTGAAAAACTGTTTTTT. Translation gives CASSVDRGTFEKLFF.

The J gene is TRBJ1-5, the V gene TRBV28, with D unresolved. CDR1 and CDR2 from the germline V gene are MDHEN and SYDVKM. This CDR3 contains 19 residues. Deletions cut 2 bases from V and 5 bases from J, with 25 bases between. CDR3 region: CASSLGLEPRRGGHQPQHF. The CDR3 coding sequence is TGTGCCAGCAGTTTAGGCCTGGAGCCCCGCCGCGGCGGTCATCAGCCCCAGCATTTT. The complete variable domain, with remaining parts taken from reference TRBV28 and TRBJ1-5, reads DVKVTQSSRYLVKRTGEKVFLECVQDMDHENMFWYRQDPGLGLRLIYFSYDVKMKEKGDIPEGYSVSREKKERFSLILESASTNQTSMYLCASSLGLEPRRGGHQPQHFGDGTRLSIL.

CDR3: CASSDGMYTEAFF. The CDR3 DNA reads as TGTGCCAGCAGTGATGGGATGTACACTGAAGCTTTCTTT. V gene TRBV25-1 combines with J gene TRBJ1-1; unclear D gene. Germline V CDR1 and CDR2: MGHDK, SYGVNS. The CDR3 consists of 13 residues. V lost 3 bases to trimming and J lost 3 bases, with 8 bases between them.

V and J are TRBV5-1 and TRBJ2-7, with a weak D call TRBD1 (6 bases). The CDR3 extends over 13 amino acids. The V and J ends lost 4 bases and 0 bases respectively, with 8 bases between them. Germline CDR1 is SGHRS and CDR2 is YFSETQ. CDR3 region: CASSKDSSYEQYV. CDR3 sequence (DNA): TGCGCCAGCAGCAAGGACAGCTCCTACGAGCAGTACGTC.

This rearrangement joins TRBV3-1 (or the pseudogene TRBV3-2) to TRBJ1-2, with no clear D. The germline V and J ends were trimmed by 0 bases and 4 bases, with 9 bases remaining between them. Germline V gives CDR1 LGHDT, CDR2 YNNKEL (reference sequence). The CDR3 is 14 amino acids. CDR3 DNA: TGTGCCAGCAGCCAAGACTCGATCAGCTATGGCTACACCTTC. Protein product: CASSQDSISYGYTF.

Written as DNA, the CDR3 is TGTGCCAGTAGTATAGTTTGGATCCGGGGACAGGGGGCGCGGGGCAATCAGCCCCAGCATTTT. This translates into CASSIVWIRGQGARGNQPQHF. The chain carries TRBV19 and TRBJ1-5; 12 bases are a match to TRBD1. V lost 1 base and J lost 2; bases outside the gene matches: 15. The CDR3 has 21 residues. Germline CDR1 reads LNHDA; CDR2 reads SQIVND (reference sequence).

J is TRBJ1-1 and V is TRBV7-9; D possibly corresponds to TRBD1 (5 bases). CDR1 and CDR2 from the germline V gene are SEHNR and FQNEAQ (reference sequence). The CDR3 runs to 12 residues. V was shortened by 6 bases and J by 9 bases, with 14 bases between the two germline ends. CDR3 loop: CASRPDRGQAFF. The CDR3 DNA reads TGTGCCAGCAGACCCGATAGGGGACAAGCTTTCTTT.

The chain carries TRBV28 and TRBJ1-1, with D maybe TRBD1 (5 bases). This CDR3 is 14 amino acids long. Germline V lookup: CDR1 MDHEN, CDR2 SYDVKM. Trimming took off 1 base at V and 7 bases at J, with 13 bases between the two ends. As DNA, the CDR3 is TGTGCCAGCAGTTTATCCATGGCTGGGGGTGAAGCTTTCTTT. Translation: CASSLSMAGGEAFF.

This chain connects TRBV27 to TRBJ1-2; 9 bases fit TRBD1. This CDR3 spans 14 amino acids. The germline V gene has CDR1 MNHEY and CDR2 SMNVEV (reference sequence). V shed 5 bases and J 5 bases; nucleotides not matched to a gene: 6. The CDR3 DNA follows: TGTGCCAGCAGTCCTGGAGACAGGGGGTATGGCTACACCTTC. This codes for CASSPGDRGYGYTF.

Regarding this clone: An end of the junction does not agree with germline; a read error may underlie this. CDR3 amino acids: CASSTRQVSNNEQFF. CDR3 bases: TGTGCCAGTAGTACCCGACAGGTCTCCAACAATGAGCAGTTCTTC. V usage is TRBV19 and J usage is TRBJ2-1, with a possible D match to TRBD1 (6 bases). The length of the CDR3 is 15 residues. Germline CDR1 reads LNHDA; CDR2 reads SQIVND (reference sequence). The complete variable domain, with remaining parts taken from reference TRBV19 and TRBJ2-1, reads DGGITQSPKYLFRKEGQNVTLSCEQNLNHDAMYWYRQDPGQGLRLIYYSQIVNDFQKGDIAEGYSVSREKKESFPLTVTSAQKNPTAFYLCASSTRQVSNNEQFFGPGTRLTVL.

The chain uses TRBV12-3 or TRBV12-4 and TRBJ1-4; D is uncertain. V lost 3 bases, J lost 7 bases, and 6 bases lay in between. CDR3 length equals 12 residues. The CDR3 spells CASSLISEKLFF. CDR3 sequence (DNA): TGTGCCAGCAGTTTGATCAGTGAAAAACTGTTTTTT.

The rearrangement joins TRBV5-1 to TRBJ1-5; D unresolved. CDR1 is SGHRS and CDR2 is YFSETQ in the germline V gene. Trimming removed 3 bases from V and 5 bases from J, with 12 bases in between. The CDR3 runs to 14 residues. The CDR3 is CASSSGEGHQPQHF. The CDR3 DNA reads as TGCGCCAGCAGCTCCGGGGAGGGCCATCAGCCCCAGCATTTT.

The chain couples TRBV5-1 to TRBJ1-1, with a weak D call TRBD1 (5 bases). This CDR3 contains 15 residues. V gave up 4 bases and J gave up 3 bases, with 16 bases separating them. Per germline, CDR1 SGHRS and CDR2 YFSETQ. For the CDR3, the DNA is TGCGCCAGCAGCCCCAGCTTGACAGTATACACTGAAGCTTTCTTT. It specifies CASSPSLTVYTEAFF.

The chain carries TRBV15 and TRBJ1-5, with D uncertain. CDR1 and CDR2 from the germline V gene are LNHNV and YYDKDF (reference sequence). This CDR3 is 16 amino acids long. V dropped 1 base and J dropped 0 bases, with 10 bases sitting between them. CDR3 sequence: CATSRGNYYSNQPQHF. CDR3 sequence (DNA): TGTGCCACCAGCAGAGGCAACTACTATAGCAATCAGCCCCAGCATTTT.

The chain carries TRBV5-4 and TRBJ2-1, with 9 nucleotides matching TRBD2. Germline V gives CDR1 SGHNT, CDR2 YYREEE (reference sequence). The CDR3 runs to 16 residues. V dropped 1 base and J dropped 7; count of bases not matched to a gene: 9. The CDR3 is CASSLIGAGGKNEQFF. The CDR3 DNA sequence: TGTGCCAGCAGCTTGATCGGAGCGGGGGGAAAAAATGAGCAGTTCTTC.

This chain links TRBV30 with TRBJ2-7; 9 bases agree with TRBD1. Germline V CDR1 and CDR2: GTSNPN, SVGIG (reference sequence). This CDR3 comprises 14 residues. Trimming took 5 bases from V and 0 from J; bases not matched to a gene: 5. As DNA, the CDR3 is TGTGCCTGGGGGGGGACAGGGACCTCCTACGAGCAGTACTTC. Its translation: CAWGGTGTSYEQYF.